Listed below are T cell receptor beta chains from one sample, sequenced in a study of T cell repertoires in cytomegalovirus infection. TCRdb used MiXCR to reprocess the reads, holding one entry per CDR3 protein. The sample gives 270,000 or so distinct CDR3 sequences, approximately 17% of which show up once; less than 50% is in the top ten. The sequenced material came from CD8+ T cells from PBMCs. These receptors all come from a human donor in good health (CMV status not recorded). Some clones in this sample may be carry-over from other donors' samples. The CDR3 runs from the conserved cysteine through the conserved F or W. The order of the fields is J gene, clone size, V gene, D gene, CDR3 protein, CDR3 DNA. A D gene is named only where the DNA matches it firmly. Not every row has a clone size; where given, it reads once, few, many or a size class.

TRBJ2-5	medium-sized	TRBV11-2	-	CASSLGTAGILYQETQYF	TGTGCCAGCAGCTTAGGGACAGCGGGGATACTCTACCAAGAGACCCAGTACTTC
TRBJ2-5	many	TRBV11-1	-	CASSLHRGGLQETQYF	TGTGCCAGCAGCTTGCATCGTGGGGGCCTCCAAGAGACCCAGTACTTC
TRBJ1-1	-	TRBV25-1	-	CASSASLGTEAFF	TGTGCCAGCAGTGCCTCCCTTGGCACTGAAGCTTTCTTT
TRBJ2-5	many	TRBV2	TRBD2	CASSDSGLAEETQYF	TGTGCCAGCAGTGACTCGGGACTAGCGGAAGAGACCCAGTACTTC
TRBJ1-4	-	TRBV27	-	CASSLSRGGWEKLFF	TGTGCCAGCAGTTTATCCAGGGGAGGTTGGGAAAAACTGTTTTTT
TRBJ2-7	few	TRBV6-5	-	CASSYSRVGEQYF	TGTGCCAGCAGTTACTCTCGGGTTGGCGAGCAGTACTTC
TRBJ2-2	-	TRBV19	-	CASSPMTVANAGELFF	TGTGCCAGTAGTCCGATGACAGTTGCTAATGCCGGGGAGCTGTTTTTT
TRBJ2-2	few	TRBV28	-	CASRPPWGGQAGELFF	TGTGCCAGCAGACCGCCCTGGGGGGGGCAGGCCGGGGAGCTGTTTTTT
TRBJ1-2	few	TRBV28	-	CASSFRQAANYGYTF	TGTGCCAGCAGTTTCCGACAGGCTGCTAACTATGGCTACACCTTC
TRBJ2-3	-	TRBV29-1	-	CSVERGGRGPTDTQYF	TGCAGCGTTGAAAGAGGTGGCAGGGGCCCCACAGATACGCAGTATTTT
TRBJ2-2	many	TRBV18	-	CASPKTGSNTGELFF	TGTGCCAGCCCGAAGACAGGATCGAACACCGGGGAGCTGTTTTTT
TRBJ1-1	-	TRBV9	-	CASSVVGSYTEAFF	TGTGCCAGCAGCGTAGTTGGCAGCTACACTGAAGCTTTCTTT
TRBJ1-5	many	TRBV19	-	CASTPQWGTVQPQHF	TGTGCCAGTACACCTCAGTGGGGGACGGTTCAGCCCCAGCATTTT
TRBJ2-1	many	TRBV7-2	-	CASSLRAHEQFF	TGTGCCAGCAGCTTAAGGGCTCACGAGCAGTTCTTC
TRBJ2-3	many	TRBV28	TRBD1	CASSMTGLLVATDTQYF	TGTGCCAGCAGTATGACAGGGCTCCTCGTCGCTACAGATACGCAGTATTTT
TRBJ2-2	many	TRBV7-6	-	CASGLYENTGELFF	TGTGCCAGCGGGTTATATGAAAACACCGGGGAGCTGTTTTTT
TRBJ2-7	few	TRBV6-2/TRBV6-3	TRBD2	CASSYMASGDYEQYF	TGTGCCAGCAGTTACATGGCTAGCGGGGATTACGAGCAGTACTTC
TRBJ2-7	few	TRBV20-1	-	CSASIGGSYEQYF	TGCAGTGCTAGCATTGGGGGCTCCTACGAGCAGTACTTC
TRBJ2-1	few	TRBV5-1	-	CASSPRGVFDNEQFF	TGCGCCAGCAGCCCCAGGGGGGTATTCGACAATGAGCAGTTCTTC
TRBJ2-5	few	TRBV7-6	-	CASSLVDGIQETQYF	TGTGCCAGCAGCTTAGTTGATGGGATCCAAGAGACCCAGTACTTC
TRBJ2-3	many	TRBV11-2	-	CASSFVPESTDTQYF	TGTGCCAGCAGCTTCGTCCCTGAATCCACAGATACGCAGTATTTT
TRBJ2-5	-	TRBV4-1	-	CASSPSMGTQETQYF	TGCGCCAGCAGCCCGTCAATGGGGACCCAAGAGACCCAGTACTTC
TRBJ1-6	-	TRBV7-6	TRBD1	CASSTGGNNSHLHF	TGTGCCAGCAGCACAGGGGGTAATAATTCACACCTTCACTTT
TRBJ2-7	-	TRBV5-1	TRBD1	CASSFVDREYEQYF	TGCGCCAGCAGCTTCGTGGACAGGGAGTACGAGCAGTACTTC
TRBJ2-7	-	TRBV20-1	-	CSARDLLRPGTSSFYEQYF	TGCAGTGCTAGAGATCTTCTCAGGCCCGGGACATCGTCCTTCTACGAGCAGTACTTC
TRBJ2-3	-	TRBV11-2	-	CASSFLSRGPQSDTQYF	TGTGCCAGCAGCTTCCTATCTCGCGGACCACAATCAGATACGCAGTATTTT
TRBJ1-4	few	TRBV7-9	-	CASSTWTDNEKLFF	TGTGCCAGCAGCACGTGGACAGATAATGAAAAACTGTTTTTT
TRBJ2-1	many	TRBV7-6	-	CASSPTGAYNEQFF	TGTGCCAGCAGCCCAACAGGAGCCTACAATGAGCAGTTCTTC
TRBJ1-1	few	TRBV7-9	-	CASSPDEGYPEAFF	TGTGCCAGCAGCCCGGACGAGGGCTATCCTGAAGCTTTCTTT
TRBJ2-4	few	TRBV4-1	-	CASSQEHHGDIQYF	TGCGCCAGCAGCCAAGAACATCATGGGGACATTCAGTACTTC
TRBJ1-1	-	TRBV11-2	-	CASSLGETRFSTEAFF	TGTGCCAGCAGCTTAGGGGAGACCCGATTTAGCACTGAAGCTTTCTTT
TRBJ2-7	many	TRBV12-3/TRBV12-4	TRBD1	CASSQHHPRDRGAYEQYF	TGTGCCAGCAGCCAACATCACCCGAGGGACAGGGGGGCCTACGAGCAGTACTTC
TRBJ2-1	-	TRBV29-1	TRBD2	CSTGRAGGHNEQFF	TGCAGCACCGGGAGGGCGGGGGGCCACAATGAGCAGTTCTTC
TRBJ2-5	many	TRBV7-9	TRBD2	CASSRAGAEETQYF	TGTGCCAGCAGCCGAGCGGGGGCAGAAGAGACCCAGTACTTC
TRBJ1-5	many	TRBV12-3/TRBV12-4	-	CASSLAGLLSNQPQHF	TGTGCCAGCAGTCTGGCAGGGTTATTAAGCAATCAGCCCCAGCATTTT
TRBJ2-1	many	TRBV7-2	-	CASSAYQGYNEQFF	TGTGCCAGCAGCGCATATCAGGGATACAATGAGCAGTTCTTC
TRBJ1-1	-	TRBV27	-	CASSRGQGEAFF	TGTGCCAGCAGTCGTGGGCAGGGTGAAGCTTTCTTT
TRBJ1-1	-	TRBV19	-	CASKDRRNTEAFF	TGTGCCAGTAAAGACAGGAGGAACACTGAAGCTTTCTTT
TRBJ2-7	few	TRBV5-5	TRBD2	CASSFSGGVKEQYF	TGTGCCAGCAGCTTCTCTGGGGGGGTTAAAGAGCAGTACTTC
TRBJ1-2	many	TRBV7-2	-	CASSEVGGDYGYTF	TGTGCCAGCAGCGAGGTGGGGGGGGACTATGGCTACACCTTC
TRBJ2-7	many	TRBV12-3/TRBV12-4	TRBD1	CASSFGTGSYEQYF	TGTGCCAGCAGCTTTGGGACAGGCTCCTACGAGCAGTACTTC
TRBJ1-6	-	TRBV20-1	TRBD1	CSATMAVVLGQGNSPLHF	TGCAGTGCCACAATGGCAGTGGTTCTGGGACAGGGTAATTCACCCCTCCACTTT
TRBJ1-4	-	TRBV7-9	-	CASSLDRSNEKLFF	TGTGCCAGCAGCTTAGACAGAAGTAATGAAAAACTGTTTTTT
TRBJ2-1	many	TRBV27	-	CASSLTRESYNEQFF	TGTGCCAGCAGTCTTACTAGGGAGAGCTACAATGAGCAGTTCTTC
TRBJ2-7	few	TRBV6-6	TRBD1	CASSFWDRVYEQYF	TGTGCCAGCAGTTTCTGGGACAGGGTCTACGAGCAGTACTTC